A single sample is the source of the 3 T cell receptor beta chains below, sequenced in a study of blood T cell repertoires in COVID-19. Profiling relied on immunoSEQ multiplex PCR, and the TCRdb table lists in-frame clones only, not all of them. The table includes under 500,000 clones, about 89% detected once. Sequencing was performed on peripheral blood. The source of these receptors is a woman aged 25 to 39 with acute or convalescent COVID-19.

The chain carries TRBV3-1 (or the pseudogene TRBV3-2) and TRBJ2-5; 13 bases match TRBD2. Germline V gene lookup returns CDR1 LGHDT and CDR2 YNNKEL (reference sequence). Unmatched junction bases numbered 7, after V lost 4 bases and J lost 5 bases. This CDR3 has 16 amino acids. Here the CDR3 reads CASSRTSGGAGETQYF. As DNA, the CDR3 is TGTGCCAGCAGCCGCACTAGCGGGGGGGCCGGTGAGACCCAGTACTTC.

The gene calls are TRBV12-5 and TRBJ1-2; tentatively, D is TRBD1 (5 bases). This CDR3 comprises 16 residues. Per the germline V gene, CDR1 is LGHNT and CDR2 is FRNRAP. The V end lost 0 bases, the J end lost 5 bases, and 16 bases lay between the germline ends. CDR3 bases: TGTGCTAGTGGTTTGGTACTGGGCAGGGAACTTTATGGCTACACCTTC. Its translation: CASGLVLGRELYGYTF.

V is TRBV7-6 and J is TRBJ2-7, with 9 positions matching TRBD1. V lost 5 bases, J lost 0 bases, and 11 bases stayed unmatched. Germline V gene sequence: CDR1 SGHVS, CDR2 FNYEAQ. CDR3 length: 17 amino acids. The chain's CDR3 is CASSPTRQGGISYEQYF. The CDR3 DNA reads as TGTGCCAGCAGCCCCACTCGACAGGGGGGGATCTCCTACGAGCAGTACTTC.